This T cell receptor (beta chain) was retrieved from a study of blood T cell repertoires in COVID-19. Across the whole study: T cells, B-cell-depleted T cells, or PBMCs provided the cDNA or gDNA that served as material.

CDR1 SQVTM and CDR2 ANQGSEA come from the germline V gene. The CDR3 sequence is 15 residues long. The V end lost 0 bases, the J end lost 5 bases, and 16 bases lay between the germline ends. The assay was immunoSEQ multiplex PCR, and TCRdb's table has in-frame clones only and misses some. The table includes tens of thousands of clones, over 70% detected once. This TCR was sampled from a woman older than 75 with active or convalescent COVID-19. Specimen: peripheral blood. V usage is TRBV29-1 and J usage is TRBJ1-2, with D possibly TRBD1 on 5 matching bases. The CDR3 nucleotides are TGCAGCGTTGAAGACCCGGCAGGGCGAGCTTATGGCTACACCTTC. Protein: CSVEDPAGRAYGYTF.